The 21 T cell receptor beta chains given below trace back to one sample, sequenced in a study of blood T cells in healthy people across ages. A second PCR, run for 7 to 11 cycles, used a sample-barcoded 5' primer plus a J-beta primer mix. Each CDR3 protein is one row after TCRdb ran MiXCR on the 5' RACE reads. The repertoire holds about 1.4 million distinct CDR3 sequences, with approximately 63% as singletons. The sequencing sample was made of blood. The receptors were gathered from a young man in good health.

V and J are TRBV27 and TRBJ2-5, with unresolved D. Germline lookup yields CDR1 MNHEY and CDR2 SMNVEV (reference sequence). The CDR3 extends over 12 amino acids. V lost 3 bases and J lost 6, with 8 bases in between. In DNA, the CDR3 is TGTGCCAGCAGTTTTACGGGTAAGACCCAGTACTTC. Its translation: CASSFTGKTQYF.

The rearrangement joins TRBV6-5 to TRBJ2-3; possible D gene TRBD1, 6 bases. The V end was cut by 4 bases, the J end by 3 bases, with 11 bases between. Germline V gene data show CDR1 as MNHEY and CDR2 as SVGAGI. The CDR3 contains 14 residues. This CDR3 is CASSWGRRTDTQYF. The CDR3 DNA follows: TGTGCCAGCAGTTGGGGGCGGAGGACAGATACGCAGTATTTT.

CDR3 residues: CASSSLGGGNQPQHF. DNA of the CDR3: TGTGCCAGCAGCTCCTTGGGGGGCGGGAATCAGCCCCAGCATTTT. The J gene is TRBJ1-5, the V gene TRBV11-2; weak D call: TRBD1 (6 bases). Trimming stripped 4 bases from V and 4 bases from J, with 14 bases between. CDR3 length: 15 residues. Per the germline V gene, CDR1 is SGHAT and CDR2 is FQNNGV. Looking up the rest from reference TRBV11-2 and TRBJ1-5 gives the full variable domain: EAGVAQSPRYKIIEKRQSVAFWCNPISGHATLYWYQQILGQGPKLLIQFQNNGVVDDSQLPKDRFSAERLKGVDSTLKIQPAKLEDSAVYLCASSSLGGGNQPQHFGDGTRLSIL.

The chain couples TRBV20-1 to TRBJ2-6, with 8 bases identical to TRBD1. Per the germline V gene, CDR1 is DFQATT and CDR2 is SNEGSKA (reference sequence). The V gene end was trimmed by 0 bases and the J gene end by 3 bases; junction bases not matched to a gene: 10. This CDR3 contains 18 residues. DNA of the CDR3: TGCAGTGCTAGAGATCGAAGGACAGGGAGTGTTGGGGCCAACGTCCTGACTTTC. It translates to CSARDRRTGSVGANVLTF.

This sequence joins TRBV4-1 and TRBJ1-6; the D is unclear. CDR1 is MGHRA, CDR2 YSYEKL, per germline. Trimming removed 2 bases from V and 8 bases from J, with 19 bases in between. The CDR3 extends over 17 amino acids. The CDR3 DNA sequence: TGCGCCAGCAGCCAATTCGGCTCCGGAACAGTTTATTCACCCCTCCACTTT. It yields the protein CASSQFGSGTVYSPLHF.

This clonotype appeared a few times. The gene calls are TRBV4-1 and TRBJ2-1; the D call may be TRBD1 or TRBD2 (5 bases each). There are 16 residues in the CDR3. V lost 0 bases, J lost 4 bases, and 13 bases lay in between. Germline CDR1 MGHRA, CDR2 YSYEKL. The CDR3 loop is CASSQDGASGYNEQFF. The CDR3, as DNA: TGCGCCAGCAGCCAAGACGGGGCTAGTGGTTACAATGAGCAGTTCTTC.

This clonotype was seen once. This sequence joins TRBV14 and TRBJ1-1; D may be TRBD1 (6 bases). The germline CDR1 and CDR2 sequences are SGHDN and FVKESK. Trimming stripped 2 bases from V and 0 bases from J, with 13 bases between. The CDR3 runs 16 residues. The CDR3 nucleotides read TGTGCCAGCAGCCAACTGCGGGGGCTAATGAACACTGAAGCTTTCTTT. It codes for CASSQLRGLMNTEAFF.

This sequence joins TRBV3-1 and TRBJ2-7; 12 bases are shared with TRBD2. The end of the DNA aligns better with TRBJ2-5, so the J call may be wrong. Per the germline V gene, CDR1 is LGHDT and CDR2 is YNNKEL (reference sequence). The CDR3 extends over 17 amino acids. The CDR3 DNA is TGTGCCAGCAGCCAAGATGTCTCTAGCGGGGGGGCGGAGACCCAGTACTTC. It codes for CASSQDVSSGGAETQYF.

A few counts support this clonotype. The genes are TRBV12-3 or TRBV12-4 and TRBJ2-1; no clear D. Trimming stripped 0 bases from V and 6 bases from J, with 12 bases between. This CDR3 is built from 15 residues. The CDR3 nucleotides are TGTGCCAGCAGTTTAGCGCGAGGAATGGGCAATGAGCAGTTCTTC. It yields the protein CASSLARGMGNEQFF.

The V gene is TRBV27, the J gene TRBJ2-1; 7 bases match TRBD1. Germline V CDR1 and CDR2: MNHEY, SMNVEV (reference sequence). The CDR3 runs to 17 residues. The V and J ends lost 5 bases and 3 bases, in that order; junction bases with no gene match: 13. Written as DNA, the CDR3 is TGTGCCAGCAGTGCCTATGGACAGGCCTTTGTCTACAATGAGCAGTTCTTC. Residues: CASSAYGQAFVYNEQFF.

The chain carries TRBV27 and TRBJ2-7; the D gene is possibly TRBD1 (5 bases). V shed 5 bases and J shed 2 bases, with 13 bases lying between them. The CDR3 has 14 amino acids. Germline V gene lookup returns CDR1 MNHEY and CDR2 SMNVEV (reference sequence). CDR3 amino acids: CASSNRQLTYEQYF. The CDR3 coding sequence is TGTGCCAGCAGTAACAGGCAACTTACCTACGAGCAGTACTTC.

This clonotype was seen a few times. The chain employs TRBV20-1 and TRBJ1-4, with 10 positions matching TRBD1. This CDR3 has 14 amino acids. With 6 bases clipped from V and 6 bases from J, the junction kept 7 bases outside the gene matches. Germline V gene sequence: CDR1 DFQATT, CDR2 SNEGSKA (reference sequence). In nucleotides, the CDR3 is TGCAGTGCGGCAACCGGGACAGGGGATGAAAAACTGTTTTTT. Protein sequence: CSAATGTGDEKLFF.

This clonotype was seen more than once but under ten times. The chain uses TRBV20-1 and TRBJ2-1; TRBD2 matches at 8 bases. The V and J ends lost 4 bases and 6 bases, in that order; junction bases with no gene match: 8. Per the germline V gene, CDR1 is DFQATT and CDR2 is SNEGSKA (reference sequence). This CDR3 has 14 residues. The CDR3 DNA reads TGCAGTGCTACCTCCGGGACTAGTTCCAATGAGCAGTTCTTC. This codes for CSATSGTSSNEQFF.

With regard to this clonotype: Relative to the germline gene, one junction end is altered; a read error may explain this. V usage is TRBV4-1 and J usage is TRBJ1-2, with D possibly being TRBD1 (5 bases). There are 22 residues in the CDR3. The germline V gene encodes CDR1 MGHRA and CDR2 YSYEKL. The CDR3 sequence is CASSQERLLNRGSVGANYGYTF. The DNA of the CDR3 is TGCGCCAGTAGCCAAGAACGGCTTCTTAACCGGGGGAGTGTGGGGGCTAACTATGGCTACACCTTC.

V gene TRBV4-1 combines with J gene TRBJ2-1; 9 bases agree with TRBD2. V lost 4 bases and J lost 6; bases outside the gene matches: 7. Germline V lookup: CDR1 MGHRA, CDR2 YSYEKL. This CDR3 is built from 15 residues. The CDR3 spells CASSPRTSVGNEQFF. The CDR3 DNA follows: TGCGCCAGCAGCCCGCGGACTAGCGTCGGCAATGAGCAGTTCTTC.

The chain couples TRBV7-9 to TRBJ2-5; 13 bases agree with TRBD2. The assigned J gene may be wrong: the sequence end matches TRBJ2-7 better. Germline CDR1 reads SEHNR; CDR2 reads FQNEAQ (reference sequence). The length of the CDR3 is 15 residues. CDR3 coding DNA: TGTGCCAGCAGCCGACTAGCGGGAGGTAAGGACGAGCAGTACTTC. Translated, it gives CASSRLAGGKDEQYF.

V gene TRBV21-1 combines with J gene TRBJ2-1; the table names TRBD2, a call not compared with the DNA. TRBV21-1 is a pseudogene segment. The CDR3 covers 10 residues. The DNA of the CDR3 is TGTGCCAGCAGCAGGAGGGGGCAGTTCTTC. It translates to CASSRRGQFF.

The chain is built from TRBV10-3 and TRBJ2-1, with 11 bases that match TRBD1. The CDR3 has 15 residues. V dropped 4 bases and J dropped 7; count of bases not matched to a gene: 6. CDR1 is ENHRY, CDR2 SYGVKD, per germline. The CDR3 sequence: CAISGGTGGSNEQFF. In nucleotides, the CDR3 is TGTGCCATCAGTGGCGGGACAGGGGGGTCAAATGAGCAGTTCTTC.

This clonotype was detected a few times. The rearrangement joins TRBV5-1 to TRBJ2-1, with TRBD2 as a possible D gene (5 bases). V was shortened by 0 bases and J by 6 bases, with 16 bases between the two germline ends. The CDR3 runs 16 residues. Germline CDR1 is SGHRS and CDR2 is YFSETQ. CDR3 in DNA: TGCGCCAGCAGCTTGGGTTTCGGGGATATTAGCAATGAGCAGTTCTTC. Translation gives CASSLGFGDISNEQFF.

The chain recombines TRBV5-1 with TRBJ1-4; 9 positions match TRBD1. The CDR3 has 15 residues. CDR1 and CDR2 (germline): SGHRS, YFSETQ. The J segment lost 7 bases and the V segment lost 4 bases, leaving 8 bases of the junction unmatched. CDR3 DNA: TGCGCCAGCAGCCCAGGGACAGGGCGGGTTGAAAAACTGTTTTTT. This encodes CASSPGTGRVEKLFF.

This clonotype came up once. CDR3 protein: CASSYSWAGALSRRTDTQYF. For the CDR3, the DNA is TGTGCCAGCAGTTACTCTTGGGCGGGGGCTCTGTCCCGGCGCACAGATACGCAGTATTTT. The V gene is TRBV6-2 or TRBV6-3, the J gene TRBJ2-3; a possible D gene is TRBD2 (7 bases). Trimming shortened V by 0 bases and J by 1 base, and 23 bases separated the two germline ends. CDR1 and CDR2 from the germline V gene are MNHEY and SVGEGT. CDR3 length: 20 amino acids.